The clone carrying this T cell receptor (beta chain) was observed many times. TCRdb reanalysed the 5' RACE reads using MiXCR and keeps one entry per CDR3 protein. The table records about 320,000 distinct CDR3 sequences, 3.5% to 4.5% of them present only once. V shed 1 base, J shed 4 bases, and the junction held 4 bases outside the gene matches. CDR3 length: 15 residues. Per the germline V gene, CDR1 is SGHAT and CDR2 is FQNNGV. The sample comes from a study of T cells after yellow fever vaccination. V is TRBV11-2 and J is TRBJ2-5; the match to TRBD2 covers 9 bases. The material was PBMCs, obtained 15 days after the yellow fever booster vaccination. This receptor was obtained from a man younger than 35 who received the YFV17D yellow fever vaccine. The CDR3 loop reads CASSLGSSGIETQYF. As DNA, the CDR3 is TGTGCCAGCAGCTTAGGTTCTAGCGGGATAGAGACCCAGTACTTC.